This T cell receptor (beta chain) was recovered during a study of T cell responses to AZD1222 COVID-19 vaccine. Sequencing used immunoSEQ multiplex PCR; TCRdb keeps in-frame clones, though not all of them. Among about 120,000 clones listed, more than 80% were seen once. J was trimmed by 6 bases and V by 4 bases; bases with no gene match: 9. Germline CDR1 is SGHRS and CDR2 is YFSETQ. This CDR3 is 14 amino acids long. The rearrangement links TRBV5-1 to TRBJ2-7; 8 nucleotides match TRBD1. The sample was peripheral blood, taken on day 0 of AZD1222 vaccination. The receptor was isolated from an adult in good health. The DNA for the CDR3 is TGCGCCAGCAGCGAGATCGGGACAGGACGCGAGCAGTACTTC. Translated: CASSEIGTGREQYF. Full variable domain (outside the CDR3, taken from reference TRBV5-1 and TRBJ2-7): KAGVTQTPRYLIKTRGQQVTLSCSPISGHRSVSWYQQTPGQGLQFLFEYFSETQRNKGNFPGRFSGRQFSNSRSEMNVSTLELGDSALYLCASSEIGTGREQYFGPGTRLTVT.